This T cell receptor beta chain was sequenced for a study of cytomegalovirus exposure and HLA in healthy donors. Findings of the study overall: Most CMV-associated TCR beta chains appeared HLA-restricted in a later analysis. Cytomegalovirus association was assigned to 150 to 200 TCR beta chains. From TCR beta sequences, most subjects' HLA-A and HLA-B alleles were reportedly predicted accurately.

Primers included in the PCR were 60 Vbeta and 13 Jbeta primers. The method was immunoSEQ multiplex PCR; TCRdb's version includes in-frame clones alone and lacks a portion of them. The sample table includes approximately 45,000 clones. V was pared by 1 base and J by 8 bases, with 6 bases of the junction left unmatched. CDR3 length: 14 residues. CDR1 and CDR2 (germline): MGHRA, YSYEKL. Worth noting for this clone: The target antigen is unknown.

Sequencing was performed on PBMCs. The genes are TRBV4-1 and TRBJ2-3, with TRBD2 identical over 7 bases. This receptor was taken from a male donor in good health and CMV-seronegative. The CDR3 spells CASSQGEGLRTQYF. The DNA for the CDR3 is TGCGCCAGCAGCCAAGGGGAGGGGCTGCGTACGCAGTATTTT.